The 26 T cell receptor beta chains below were found in one sample sequenced in a study of regulatory T cells in long-lasting Graves disease. HTBI primers from iRepertoire and Arm-PCR of CDR3 regions yielded the TCR beta libraries. TCRdb independently ran MiXCR on the multiplex PCR reads; one entry per CDR3 protein. The data contain hundreds of thousands of distinct CDR3 sequences, roughly a sixth of them singletons. The sample's time point: newly diagnosed GD, antithyroid drugs for less than 3 months. PBMC RNA served as the TCR library source. The sequencing here drew on peripheral blood mononuclear cells (PBMCs), taken at new diagnosis, from a patient treated with antithyroid drugs. Receptors were obtained from a female donor with Graves disease.

The chain uses TRBV2 and TRBJ1-5; tentatively, D is TRBD1 (5 bases). Germline-derived CDR1 and CDR2 are SNHLY and FYNNEI. This CDR3 has 15 residues. The V end lost 6 bases, the J end lost 2 bases, and 14 bases lay between the germline ends. CDR3 bases: TGTGCCAGCAGCGGCGGGACGGTAGGCAATCAGCCCCAGCATTTT. Its translation: CASSGGTVGNQPQHF.

This clonotype has ten or more counts. The chain carries TRBV5-5 and TRBJ1-5; D is perhaps TRBD1 (6 bases). The V end lost 3 bases, the J end lost 0 bases, and 7 bases lay between the germline ends. The CDR3 covers 14 residues. Per germline, CDR1 SGHKS and CDR2 YYEKEE (reference sequence). CDR3: CASSWTASNQPQHF. CDR3 coding DNA: TGTGCCAGCAGCTGGACAGCTAGCAATCAGCCCCAGCATTTT.

The chain employs TRBV10-2 and TRBJ1-5, with 10 nucleotides matching TRBD1. The CDR3 covers 17 residues. Germline-derived CDR1 and CDR2 are WSHSY and SAAADI. With V trimmed by 6 bases and J by 2 bases, 10 bases remained unmatched. The CDR3 DNA is TGCGCCAGCAGCCCGAGGACAGGGGGAATGGGCAATCAGCCCCAGCATTTT. The encoded protein is CASSPRTGGMGNQPQHF.

The sample holds a few counts of this clonotype. The chain combines TRBV11-2 with TRBJ1-1, with 7 nucleotides matching TRBD1. Germline CDR1 and CDR2: SGHAT and FQNNGV. The CDR3 has 13 amino acids. Trimming at V came to 6 bases and at J to 4 bases, leaving 5 bases not matched to a gene. Here the CDR3 reads CASRPGGGTEAFF. The CDR3 DNA reads as TGTGCCAGCAGACCAGGGGGTGGCACTGAAGCTTTCTTT.

This clonotype was seen many times. The chain recombines TRBV28 with TRBJ2-2; D call uncertain. This CDR3 contains 17 residues. Germline assignment: CDR1 MDHEN and CDR2 SYDVKM. Trimming cost V 6 bases and J 5 bases, with 22 bases left between them. The CDR3 reads CASSTDAPSSRTGELFF. For the CDR3, the DNA is TGTGCCAGCAGCACCGACGCACCCAGCTCCAGAACCGGGGAGCTGTTTTTT. The whole variable domain, remainder taken from reference TRBV28 and TRBJ2-2, is DVKVTQSSRYLVKRTGEKVFLECVQDMDHENMFWYRQDPGLGLRLIYFSYDVKMKEKGDIPEGYSVSREKKERFSLILESASTNQTSMYLCASSTDAPSSRTGELFFGEGSRLTVL.

There are a few counts of this clonotype. The rearrangement uses TRBV3-1 and TRBJ1-1, with 7 nucleotides matching TRBD1. V lost 3 bases and J lost 0; bases outside the gene matches: 7. The V gene's germline CDR1 is LGHDT and CDR2 YNNKEL (reference sequence). The CDR3 contains 16 residues. DNA of the CDR3: TGTGCCAGCAGCCAGGAGGGGACAGAGATGAACACTGAAGCTTTCTTT. It encodes CASSQEGTEMNTEAFF.

This clonotype was seen many times. This sequence joins TRBV20-1 and TRBJ1-5, with 7 bases matching TRBD1. This CDR3 spans 12 amino acids. Germline CDR1 reads DFQATT; CDR2 reads SNEGSKA (reference sequence). V was clipped by 5 bases and J by 7 bases; unmatched bases: 5. CDR3 sequence reads: CSASQGQQPQHF. CDR3 bases: TGCAGTGCTTCACAGGGGCAGCAGCCCCAGCATTTT.

This clonotype was observed at least ten times. The rearrangement joins TRBV6-5 to TRBJ1-5; D gene uncertain. This CDR3 spans 15 amino acids. Germline CDR1 and CDR2: MNHEY and SVGAGI. V was shortened by 3 bases and J by 2 bases, with 11 bases between the two germline ends. In DNA form, the CDR3 reads TGTGCCAGCAGTTATGGCCCGCGGGGCAATCAGCCCCAGCATTTT. The encoded protein is CASSYGPRGNQPQHF.

There are many counts of this clonotype. The chain joins TRBV20-1 to TRBJ2-1, with D perhaps given as TRBD1 or TRBD2 (6 bases each). Germline V CDR1 and CDR2: DFQATT, SNEGSKA (reference sequence). The CDR3 totals 14 residues. Trimming shortened V by 6 bases and J by 4 bases, and 16 bases separated the two germline ends. CDR3 sequence reads: CSAPGGGVYNEQFF. The CDR3 nucleotides are TGCAGTGCCCCCGGAGGGGGTGTTTACAATGAGCAGTTCTTC.

The sample holds many counts of this clonotype. The rearrangement joins TRBV28 to TRBJ1-2; a weak D match, TRBD1 (5 bases). V lost 2 bases, J lost 4 bases, and 11 bases lay in between. This CDR3 has 14 amino acids. CDR1 is MDHEN and CDR2 is SYDVKM in the germline V gene. CDR3 protein: CASSLAGYRYGYTF. The DNA of the CDR3 is TGTGCCAGCAGTTTAGCAGGGTATCGCTATGGCTACACCTTC.

This clonotype appeared many times. The chain carries TRBV5-1 and TRBJ2-3, with D perhaps assigned TRBD1 or TRBD2 (5 bases each). The germline V gene encodes CDR1 SGHRS and CDR2 YFSETQ. CDR3 length: 14 residues. V lost 5 bases to trimming and J lost 2 bases, with 12 bases between them. The CDR3 loop is CASRRDGVTDTQYF. CDR3 coding DNA: TGCGCCAGCAGAAGGGACGGGGTCACAGATACGCAGTATTTT. Filled out from reference TRBV5-1 and TRBJ2-3, the complete variable domain reads KAGVTQTPRYLIKTRGQQVTLSCSPISGHRSVSWYQQTPGQGLQFLFEYFSETQRNKGNFPGRFSGRQFSNSRSEMNVSTLELGDSALYLCASRRDGVTDTQYFGPGTRLTVL.

Ten or more counts support this clonotype. The V gene is TRBV6-1, the J gene TRBJ1-5; TRBD1 might be the D (6 bases). CDR3 length equals 19 residues. V was pared by 7 bases and J by 3 bases, with 28 bases between. From germline, CDR1 is MNHNS and CDR2 SASEGT. The CDR3 is CASMPRSSFRTEINQPQHF. The CDR3 bases are TGTGCCAGCATGCCTAGGTCAAGTTTCCGGACAGAGATCAATCAGCCCCAGCATTTT.

This chain joins TRBV9 and TRBJ1-1; a weak D match, TRBD1 (5 bases). CDR1 and CDR2 (germline): SGDLS, YYNGEE. CDR3 length: 14 residues. Between the trimmed V and J ends, which lost 2 bases and 1 base, there was a span of 9 bases. CDR3 amino acids: CASSVEGWNTEAFF. In DNA, the CDR3 is TGTGCCAGCAGCGTTGAGGGGTGGAACACTGAAGCTTTCTTT. Full variable domain (rest looked up from reference TRBV9 and TRBJ1-1): DSGVTQTPKHLITATGQRVTLRCSPRSGDLSVYWYQQSLDQGLQFLIQYYNGEERAKGNILERFSAQQFPDLHSELNLSSLELGDSALYFCASSVEGWNTEAFFGQGTRLTVV.

In this sample, this clonotype turned up many times. The chain couples TRBV5-5 to TRBJ2-2, with 9 bases fitting TRBD1. The CDR3 is 16 amino acids. The germline V gene encodes CDR1 SGHKS and CDR2 YYEKEE (reference sequence). J gave up 4 bases and V 0 bases, and 4 bases lay outside the gene matches. The CDR3 coding sequence is TGTGCCAGCAGCTTGGCCGGACAGGGGCTCACCGGGGAGCTGTTTTTT. Residues: CASSLAGQGLTGELFF.

The chain uses TRBV30 and TRBJ1-6, with a possible D match to TRBD1 (5 bases). The ends were cut back, 5 bases at V and 6 bases at J, with 14 bases in the middle. CDR3 length: 14 amino acids. Germline CDR1 is GTSNPN and CDR2 is SVGIG (reference sequence). In DNA form, the CDR3 reads TGTGCCTGGTCACCGGGACGGATTAATTCACCCCTCCACTTT. Translated: CAWSPGRINSPLHF. Together with reference TRBV30 and TRBJ1-6, the CDR3 gives the full variable domain: SQTIHQWPATLVQPVGSPLSLECTVEGTSNPNLYWYRQAAGRGLQLLFYSVGIGQISSEVPQNLSASRPQDRQFILSSKKLLLSDSGFYLCAWSPGRINSPLHFGNGTRLTVT.

This clonotype was seen at least ten times. The chain recombines TRBV5-1 with TRBJ1-2; D not resolved. Germline CDR1 reads SGHRS; CDR2 reads YFSETQ. V was trimmed by 4 bases and J by 2 bases, leaving 15 bases between them. This CDR3 is built from 15 residues. The CDR3 region has the DNA TGCGCCAGCAGCCTGTACGGGGAGTGGAACTATGGCTACACCTTC. Translating it yields CASSLYGEWNYGYTF.

This clonotype occurred many times. V gene TRBV4-1 combines with J gene TRBJ2-3, with 7 positions matching TRBD1. Germline V gene lookup returns CDR1 MGHRA and CDR2 YSYEKL. J gave up 3 bases and V 3 bases, and 18 bases lay outside the gene matches. There are 19 residues in the CDR3. The CDR3 sequence is CASSQYRGRGTVTTDTQYF. DNA of the CDR3: TGCGCCAGCAGCCAGTACAGGGGTCGTGGAACGGTAACTACAGATACGCAGTATTTT.

This clonotype was counted ten times or more. This sequence joins TRBV28 and TRBJ2-7; D may be TRBD2 (5 bases). In germline, CDR1 is MDHEN, CDR2 SYDVKM. This CDR3 has 13 amino acids. V lost 6 bases, J lost 0 bases, and 9 bases lay in between. The CDR3, as DNA: TGTGCCAGCAGCTTCGGGGTCTCCTACGAGCAGTACTTC. This sequence encodes CASSFGVSYEQYF.

This clonotype was recorded many times. V gene TRBV18 combines with J gene TRBJ1-4, with 7 positions matching TRBD1. Germline V CDR1 and CDR2: KGHSH, LQKENI. Trimming cost V 2 bases and J 7 bases; bases outside gene matches: 4. The CDR3 spans 14 residues. The CDR3 is CASSPSDRAEKLFF. CDR3 bases: TGTGCCAGCTCACCATCCGACAGGGCTGAAAAACTGTTTTTT.

This clonotype was counted many times. The genes are TRBV12-3 or TRBV12-4 and TRBJ2-7; tentative D call: TRBD1 (6 bases). Trimming removed 5 bases from V and 7 bases from J, with 15 bases in between. CDR3 length: 13 amino acids. The CDR3 loop reads CASSGSTGWEQYF. DNA for the CDR3: TGTGCCAGCAGTGGAAGCACAGGGTGGGAGCAGTACTTC.

This clonotype was recorded a few times. CDR3 DNA: TGTGCCAGCAGCTTAGTTCTAGCGGAGGTGTACGAGCAGTACTTC. The encoded protein is CASSLVLAEVYEQYF. J is TRBJ2-7 and V is TRBV7-6; 7 bases align to TRBD2. Trimming cost V 1 base and J 4 bases; bases outside gene matches: 7. CDR3 length: 15 residues. Germline lookup yields CDR1 SGHVS and CDR2 FNYEAQ.

This clonotype was recorded many times. The chain carries TRBV10-3 and TRBJ2-5; 14 bases align to TRBD2. This CDR3 has 17 amino acids. Germline V gene lookup returns CDR1 ENHRY and CDR2 SYGVKD. Trimming cost V 6 bases and J 5 bases; bases outside gene matches: 11. The CDR3 sequence: CAISVPGLAGEVETQYF. CDR3 DNA: TGTGCCATCAGCGTACCGGGACTAGCGGGGGAGGTGGAGACCCAGTACTTC.

This clonotype occurred many times. This chain uses TRBV9 with TRBJ1-1, with D hard to call. The ends were cut back, 0 bases at V and 0 bases at J, with 12 bases in the middle. The germline V gene encodes CDR1 SGDLS and CDR2 YYNGEE. CDR3 length: 16 amino acids. The CDR3 nucleotides read TGTGCCAGCAGCGTAGGCCTTCTCGGGATGAACACTGAAGCTTTCTTT. Translated: CASSVGLLGMNTEAFF. Full variable domain (outside the CDR3, taken from reference TRBV9 and TRBJ1-1): DSGVTQTPKHLITATGQRVTLRCSPRSGDLSVYWYQQSLDQGLQFLIQYYNGEERAKGNILERFSAQQFPDLHSELNLSSLELGDSALYFCASSVGLLGMNTEAFFGQGTRLTVV.

The table lists this clonotype with many counts. This sequence joins TRBV7-3 and TRBJ2-5; D is ambiguous. In germline, CDR1 is SGHTA, CDR2 FQGTGA. V was pared by 5 bases and J by 5 bases, with 12 bases between. CDR3 size: 13 residues. CDR3 protein: CASSPGSGETQYF. The CDR3 nucleotides read TGTGCCAGCAGCCCTGGATCCGGGGAGACCCAGTACTTC.

This clonotype came up many times. This CDR3 reads CASIETGKGANTEAFF. CDR3 in DNA: TGTGCCAGCATAGAGACAGGGAAGGGGGCGAACACTGAAGCTTTCTTT. The J gene is TRBJ1-1, the V gene TRBV11-2; 7 bases match TRBD1. CDR3 length equals 16 residues. J was trimmed by 1 base and V by 7 bases; bases with no gene match: 12. Germline assignment: CDR1 SGHAT and CDR2 FQNNGV.

Of note for this clonotype: A much larger clone lies one base from this, so it may be a read error. Since no conserved phenylalanine or tryptophan closes the CDR3, a read error is the likely cause. The chain has TRBV20-1 and TRBJ2-5; 9 bases map to TRBD1. Germline CDR1 DFQATT, CDR2 SNEGSKA (reference sequence). Germline trimming cut 5 bases from V and 3 bases from J; bases unmatched to any gene: 10. The CDR3 consists of 15 residues. CDR3 bases: TGCAGTGCTTTAGCCGGGACAGGGACTAAAGAGACCCAGTACCTC. As protein: CSALAGTGTKETQYL.